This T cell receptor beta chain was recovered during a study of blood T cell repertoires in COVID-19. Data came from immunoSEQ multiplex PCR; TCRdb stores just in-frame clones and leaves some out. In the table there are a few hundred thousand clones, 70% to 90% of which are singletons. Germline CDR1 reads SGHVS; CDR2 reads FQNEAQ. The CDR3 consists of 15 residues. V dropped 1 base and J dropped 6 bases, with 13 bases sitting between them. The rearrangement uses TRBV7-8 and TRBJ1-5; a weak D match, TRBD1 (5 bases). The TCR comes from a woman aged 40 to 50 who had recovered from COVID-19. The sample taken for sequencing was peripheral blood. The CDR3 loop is CASSLVLGGGQPQHF. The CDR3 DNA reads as TGTGCCAGCAGCTTAGTTTTGGGGGGGGGTCAGCCCCAGCATTTT.